This T cell receptor (beta chain) originates from a study of T cell repertoires in cytomegalovirus infection. About the study: Indications of both CMV infection and matching HLA type were provided by public TCR beta signatures. General study points: HLA-C-restricted CMV clonotypes gave the most frequent clonotype in two of eight donors.

Germline V CDR1 and CDR2: SNHLY, FYNNEI. Deletions cut 8 bases from V and 1 base from J, with 5 bases between. The CDR3 is made up of 12 amino acids. TCRdb reprocessed the reads via MiXCR and lists one record per CDR3 protein. The sample lists about a million distinct CDR3 sequences, around 29% occurring once. A remark on this clonotype: Antigen: not known.

The chain uses TRBV2 and TRBJ2-2; D not certain. The clonotype was recovered from a human donor in good health (CMV status not recorded). Some clones in this sample may be carry-over from other donors' samples. The sample in question was cultured CD8+ T cells from PBMCs, obtained from culture after CMV antigen stimulation. CDR3 DNA sequence: TGTGCCAGCGACCGGAACACCGGGGAGCTGTTTTTT. Translated: CASDRNTGELFF. Supplemented by reference TRBV2 and TRBJ2-2, the full variable domain reads EPEVTQTPSHQVTQMGQEVILRCVPISNHLYFYWYRQILGQKVEFLVSFYNNEISEKSEIFDDQFSVERPDGSNFTLKIRSTKLEDSAMYFCASDRNTGELFFGEGSRLTVL.